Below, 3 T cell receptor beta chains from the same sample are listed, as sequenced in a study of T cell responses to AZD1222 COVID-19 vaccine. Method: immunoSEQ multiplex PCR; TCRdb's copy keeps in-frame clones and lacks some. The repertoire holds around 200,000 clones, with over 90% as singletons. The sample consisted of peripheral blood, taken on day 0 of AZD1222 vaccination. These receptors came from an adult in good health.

CDR3 amino acids: CAAGLGHRELFF. Written as DNA, the CDR3 is TGTGCCGCGGGTCTTGGCCACCGGGAGCTGTTTTTT. The chain combines TRBV19 with TRBJ2-2, with D possibly TRBD2 on 5 matching bases. The germline V gene encodes CDR1 LNHDA and CDR2 SQIVND (reference sequence). V was trimmed by 11 bases and J by 9 bases, leaving 16 bases between them. This CDR3 has 12 residues. Together with reference TRBV19 and TRBJ2-2, the CDR3 gives the full variable domain: DGGITQSPKYLFRKEGQNVTLSCEQNLNHDAMYWYRQDPGQGLRLIYYSQIVNDFQKGDIAEGYSVSREKKESFPLTVTSAQKNPTAFYLCAAGLGHRELFFGEGSRLTVL.

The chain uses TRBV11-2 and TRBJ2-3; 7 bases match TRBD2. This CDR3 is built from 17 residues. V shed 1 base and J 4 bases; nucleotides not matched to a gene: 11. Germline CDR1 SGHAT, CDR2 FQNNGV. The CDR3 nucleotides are TGTGCCAGCAGCTTAGGGGACTACTTCTCTGGGTCAGATACGCAGTATTTT. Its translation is CASSLGDYFSGSDTQYF.

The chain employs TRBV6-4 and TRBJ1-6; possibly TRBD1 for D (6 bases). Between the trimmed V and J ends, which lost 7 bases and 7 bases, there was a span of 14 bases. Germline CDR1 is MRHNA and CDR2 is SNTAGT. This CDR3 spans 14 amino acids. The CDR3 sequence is CASKGGQPNSPLHF. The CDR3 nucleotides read TGTGCCAGCAAGGGCGGACAGCCGAATTCACCCCTCCACTTT.